Each of the 21 T cell receptor beta chains below was sequenced from the same sample in a study of shared clonotypes between healthy human individuals. Repertoires were generated with immunoSEQ multiplex PCR, while TCRdb's copy carries only in-frame clones and drops some. The sample has fewer than 2.5 million clones, more than 85% seen once. Sequenced input: naive CD4+ T cells from PBMCs. Subset noted: CD45RA+ positively selected. These receptors all come from a man younger than 35 in good health. Some clones in this sample may be carry-over from other donors' samples.

The CDR3 here is CASSGTRLLALVEQYF. In DNA, the CDR3 is TGTGCCAGCAGTGGGACCCGTCTTCTGGCGCTGGTCGAGCAGTACTTC. The rearrangement joins TRBV27 to TRBJ2-7; D assignment may be TRBD1 or TRBD2 (5 bases each). The CDR3 has 16 residues. V dropped 5 bases and J dropped 6 bases, with 23 bases sitting between them. Germline V gives CDR1 MNHEY, CDR2 SMNVEV (reference sequence).

The genes are TRBV6-5 and TRBJ2-1, with D perhaps TRBD2 (5 bases). Germline V gives CDR1 MNHEY, CDR2 SVGAGI. This CDR3 comprises 11 residues. The germline V and J ends were trimmed by 4 bases and 9 bases, with 7 bases remaining between them. The CDR3 loop is CASSWRSEQFF. CDR3 bases: TGTGCCAGCAGTTGGAGGAGTGAGCAGTTCTTC.

This clone has only one observation. The rearrangement uses TRBV28 and TRBJ2-5; TRBD2 aligns across 8 bases. The DNA matches TRBJ2-7 better at its end, which makes the J call doubtful. Germline CDR1 MDHEN, CDR2 SYDVKM. CDR3 length: 14 residues. The CDR3 DNA reads as TGTGCCAGCAGTGTAAGTAGCGGGGCCTACGAGCAGTACTTC. As protein: CASSVSSGAYEQYF.

DNA for the CDR3: TGCGCCAGCAGCCGCGGGGCAGGAGGTAGCACAGATACGCAGTATTTT. Amino acid sequence: CASSRGAGGSTDTQYF. The genes are TRBV4-1 and TRBJ2-3, with a tentative D call TRBD2 (6 bases). Trimming stripped 4 bases from V and 0 bases from J, with 14 bases between. CDR3 size: 16 residues. Looked up from germline, CDR1 is MGHRA and CDR2 is YSYEKL.

CDR3 in DNA: TGTGCCAGCAGTGAGACAGGGTTCAACGAGCAGTACTTC. Residues: CASSETGFNEQYF. The chain recombines TRBV25-1 with TRBJ2-7; 7 bases match TRBD1. The V and J ends lost 3 bases and 5 bases, in that order; junction bases with no gene match: 4. CDR1 and CDR2 (germline): MGHDK, SYGVNS. The CDR3 has 13 amino acids.

The chain recombines TRBV2 with TRBJ2-1; the D gene is possibly TRBD1 (6 bases). The V end lost 3 bases, the J end lost 5 bases, and 11 bases lay between the germline ends. Germline CDR1 reads SNHLY; CDR2 reads FYNNEI. The CDR3 spans 14 residues. CDR3 in amino acids: CASSEQGIDNEQFF. The CDR3 DNA follows: TGTGCCAGCAGTGAGCAGGGGATTGACAATGAGCAGTTCTTC.

This clone has a single count. Other DNA sequences of this sample code for an identical CDR3. The chain links TRBV19 to TRBJ2-5; D may be TRBD1 or TRBD2 (5 bases each). Germline CDR1 and CDR2: LNHDA and SQIVND (reference sequence). The length of the CDR3 is 13 residues. V shed 3 bases and J shed 4 bases, with 9 bases lying between them. This chain's CDR3 is CASSIRGSETQYF. CDR3 sequence (DNA): TGTGCCAGTAGTATTCGGGGCTCAGAGACCCAGTACTTC.

The chain recombines TRBV28 with TRBJ1-2; no definite D call. V dropped 2 bases and J dropped 6 bases, with 13 bases sitting between them. Germline V gene lookup returns CDR1 MDHEN and CDR2 SYDVKM. The CDR3 sequence is 14 residues long. CDR3 DNA sequence: TGTGCCAGCAGTTTACCCGCCTCCCGAGATGGCTACACCTTC. It is translated as CASSLPASRDGYTF.

The rearrangement links TRBV6-1 to TRBJ2-5, with D tentatively TRBD2 (5 bases). Trimming cost V 4 bases and J 4 bases, with 10 bases left between them. Germline assignment: CDR1 MNHNS and CDR2 SASEGT. The CDR3 sequence is 13 residues long. CDR3 DNA sequence: TGTGCCAGCAGTGTGGTGGGGAGAGAGACCCAGTACTTC. Amino acids: CASSVVGRETQYF.

In regard to this clone: The sample carries other DNA sequences with the same CDR3. The rearrangement uses TRBV20-1 and TRBJ1-4, with a tentative D call TRBD1 (6 bases). Trimming cost V 5 bases and J 8 bases, with 9 bases left between them. Germline-derived CDR1 and CDR2 are DFQATT and SNEGSKA (reference sequence). This CDR3 has 11 amino acids. The CDR3 sequence is CSARGGEKLFF. The CDR3 nucleotides are TGCAGTGCTCGGGGGGGCGAAAAACTGTTTTTT.

The chain has TRBV19 and TRBJ1-1; 8 nucleotides match TRBD1. CDR1 and CDR2 from the germline V gene are LNHDA and SQIVND (reference sequence). The CDR3 runs 15 residues. Trimming took 5 bases from V and 7 from J; bases not matched to a gene: 12. Here the CDR3 reads CASSPPYQGASEAFF. The CDR3 nucleotides read TGTGCCAGTAGTCCGCCCTATCAGGGGGCTAGTGAAGCTTTCTTT.

The V call is TRBV7-2, the J call TRBJ2-2; 9 bases fit TRBD1. J lost 1 base, V lost 2 bases, and 5 bases had no gene match. The CDR3 spans 17 residues. Germline V gene lookup returns CDR1 SGHTA and CDR2 FQGNSA. The CDR3 nucleotides read TGTGCCAGCAGCTTATTCCCGGGACAGGGGAACACCGGGGAGCTGTTTTTT. Its translation is CASSLFPGQGNTGELFF.

V gene TRBV2 combines with J gene TRBJ1-5; D is unclear. Germline V gene lookup returns CDR1 SNHLY and CDR2 FYNNEI. This CDR3 has 12 amino acids. Trimming stripped 6 bases from V and 7 bases from J, with 10 bases between. CDR3 residues: CASRDYTQPQHF. CDR3 sequence (DNA): TGTGCCAGCAGAGATTATACCCAGCCCCAGCATTTT.

Comments on this clone: Distinct nucleotide sequences in the sample also encode this CDR3. The gene calls are TRBV9 and TRBJ2-3, with 14 bases that match TRBD2. V lost 4 bases to trimming and J lost 3 bases; unmatched junction nucleotides: 4. The CDR3 runs 16 residues. CDR1 SGDLS and CDR2 YYNGEE come from the germline V gene. CDR3 sequence reads: CASSPRTSGRTDTQYF. The DNA of the CDR3 is TGTGCCAGCAGCCCCCGGACTAGCGGGAGGACAGATACGCAGTATTTT.

The CDR3 DNA is TGCAGCGTTGTGTTGGTGGCAGGCCTTTACGAGCAGTACTTC. Residues: CSVVLVAGLYEQYF. The chain employs TRBV29-1 and TRBJ2-7; D is unresolved. The CDR3 spans 14 residues. V lost 4 bases and J 4 bases, leaving 17 bases between the germline ends. From germline, CDR1 is SQVTM and CDR2 ANQGSEA.

Worth noting for this clone: Other DNA sequences from this sample encode an identical CDR3 as well. V usage is TRBV18 and J usage is TRBJ2-7, with D uncertain. There are 12 residues in the CDR3. Trimming removed 2 bases at V and 3 bases at J, with 5 bases between. Germline V gives CDR1 KGHSH, CDR2 LQKENI. This chain's CDR3 is CASSPNSYEQYF. CDR3 DNA: TGTGCCAGCTCACCAAACAGCTACGAGCAGTACTTC.

In DNA, the CDR3 is TGTGCCAGCAGCTCCGGGAGTTTAGAGACCCAGTACTTC. Its translation is CASSSGSLETQYF. The chain uses TRBV7-3 and TRBJ2-5; TRBD2 might be the D (6 bases). V dropped 4 bases and J dropped 4 bases, with 10 bases sitting between them. Germline CDR1 SGHTA, CDR2 FQGTGA. This CDR3 region has 13 residues.

The sample holds one count of this clone. The identical CDR3 is also encoded by other nucleotide sequences in the sample. The chain employs TRBV6-6 and TRBJ1-2, with 7 bases matching TRBD1. After removal of 6 bases from V and 3 bases from J, the junction contained 4 bases not matched to a gene. Germline assignment: CDR1 MNHNY and CDR2 SVGAGI (reference sequence). There are 13 residues in the CDR3. The CDR3 reads CASSPTGDYGYTF. The CDR3 DNA reads TGTGCCAGCAGCCCTACAGGGGACTATGGCTACACCTTC.

The gene calls are TRBV19 and TRBJ2-7; TRBD1 aligns across 7 bases. Trimming removed 0 bases from V and 3 bases from J; junction bases left unmatched: 11. The germline CDR1 and CDR2 sequences are LNHDA and SQIVND (reference sequence). The CDR3 is 17 residues long. CDR3 residues: CASSIETTGRVNYEQYF. The DNA of the CDR3 is TGTGCCAGTAGTATAGAAACGACAGGGCGCGTGAACTACGAGCAGTACTTC.

This chain joins TRBV27 and TRBJ2-2, with D tentatively TRBD2 (7 bases). The V gene's germline CDR1 is MNHEY and CDR2 SMNVEV (reference sequence). Trimming removed 5 bases from V and 0 bases from J, with 31 bases in between. The length of the CDR3 is 22 residues. The CDR3 protein is CASSQNPMGLWGGTTNTGELFF. CDR3 DNA sequence: TGTGCCAGCAGTCAGAACCCTATGGGGTTATGGGGGGGGACAACGAACACCGGGGAGCTGTTTTTT.

This chain connects TRBV9 to TRBJ2-1, with 10 nucleotides matching TRBD2. Losses at the gene ends were 4 bases for V and 4 bases for J; bases not matched to a gene: 8. The CDR3 runs 16 residues. Looked up from germline, CDR1 is SGDLS and CDR2 is YYNGEE. The CDR3 loop is CASSPEAGGPYNEQFF. The CDR3 nucleotides read TGTGCCAGCAGCCCCGAAGCGGGAGGGCCTTACAATGAGCAGTTCTTC. The full variable domain, rest sourced from reference TRBV9 and TRBJ2-1, is DSGVTQTPKHLITATGQRVTLRCSPRSGDLSVYWYQQSLDQGLQFLIQYYNGEERAKGNILERFSAQQFPDLHSELNLSSLELGDSALYFCASSPEAGGPYNEQFFGPGTRLTVL.